This T cell receptor beta chain was sequenced for a study of blood T cell repertoires in COVID-19. In the study overall: The United States, Italy and Spain supplied acute and convalescent COVID-19 samples. PBMCs, B-cell-depleted T cells, or T cells provided the cDNA or gDNA that made up the material.

Trimming shortened V by 6 bases and J by 2 bases, and 4 bases separated the two germline ends. Germline-derived CDR1 and CDR2 are SGHAT and FQDESV (reference sequence). This CDR3 is 12 amino acids long. Original methodology: Reference gene primer amplification gave estimated nucleated cell counts. Repertoires were generated with immunoSEQ multiplex PCR, while TCRdb's copy carries only in-frame clones and drops some. The DNA gave D and trimming, while V, J and clone size come from that table. The table lists roughly 56,000 clones, about 91% of them singletons. The sequence was obtained from a man aged 50-59 years with active COVID-19. The chain has TRBV11-1 and TRBJ2-2; unclear D gene. The source material was peripheral blood. The CDR3, as DNA: TGTGCCAGCAGAGCCAACACCGGGGAGCTGTTTTTT. It translates to CASRANTGELFF.